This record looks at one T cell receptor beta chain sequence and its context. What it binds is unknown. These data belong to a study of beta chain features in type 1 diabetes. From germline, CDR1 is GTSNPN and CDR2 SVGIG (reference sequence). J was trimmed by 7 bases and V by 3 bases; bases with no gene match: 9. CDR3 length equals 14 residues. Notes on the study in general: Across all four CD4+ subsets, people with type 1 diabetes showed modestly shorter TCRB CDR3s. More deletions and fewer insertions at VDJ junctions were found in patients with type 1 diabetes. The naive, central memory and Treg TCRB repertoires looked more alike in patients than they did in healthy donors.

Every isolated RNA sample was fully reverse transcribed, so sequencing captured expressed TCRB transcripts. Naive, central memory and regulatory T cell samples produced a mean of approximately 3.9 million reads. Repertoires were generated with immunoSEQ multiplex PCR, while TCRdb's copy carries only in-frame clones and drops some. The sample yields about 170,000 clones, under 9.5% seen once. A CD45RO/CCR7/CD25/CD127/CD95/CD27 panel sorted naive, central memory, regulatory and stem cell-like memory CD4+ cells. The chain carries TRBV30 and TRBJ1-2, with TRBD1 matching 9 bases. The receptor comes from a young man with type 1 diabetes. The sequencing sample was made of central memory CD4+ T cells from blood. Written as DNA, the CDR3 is TGTGCCTGGAGAGCTACGGACAGGGGACCTGGCTACACCTTC. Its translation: CAWRATDRGPGYTF.